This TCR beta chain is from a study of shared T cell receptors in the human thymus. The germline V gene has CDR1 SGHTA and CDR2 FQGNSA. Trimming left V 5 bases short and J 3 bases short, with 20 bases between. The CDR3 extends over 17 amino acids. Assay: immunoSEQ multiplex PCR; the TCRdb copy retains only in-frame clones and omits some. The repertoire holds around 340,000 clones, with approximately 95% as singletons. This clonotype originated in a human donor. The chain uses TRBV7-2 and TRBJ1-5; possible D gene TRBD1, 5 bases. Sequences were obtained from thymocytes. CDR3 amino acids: CASSPTRGDSYNQPQHF. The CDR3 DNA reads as TGTGCCAGCAGCCCGACAAGGGGTGACAGTTACAATCAGCCCCAGCATTTT.